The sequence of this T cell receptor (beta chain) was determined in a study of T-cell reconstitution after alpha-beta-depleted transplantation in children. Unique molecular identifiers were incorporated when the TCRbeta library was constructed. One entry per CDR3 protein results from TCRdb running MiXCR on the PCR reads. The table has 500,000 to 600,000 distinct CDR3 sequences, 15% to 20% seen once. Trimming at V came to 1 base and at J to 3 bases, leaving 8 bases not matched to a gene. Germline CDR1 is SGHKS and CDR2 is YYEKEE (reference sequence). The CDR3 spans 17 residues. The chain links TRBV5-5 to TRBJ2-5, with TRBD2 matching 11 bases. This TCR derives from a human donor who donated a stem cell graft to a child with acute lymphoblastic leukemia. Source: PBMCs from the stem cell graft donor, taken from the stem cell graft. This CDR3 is CASSLSVVTSGEETQYF. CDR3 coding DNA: TGTGCCAGCAGCTTGTCAGTTGTGACTAGCGGGGAAGAGACCCAGTACTTC.